This TCR beta chain was recovered during a study of T cells after yellow fever vaccination. This clonotype was seen a handful of times. Its specificity is unknown. Template-switching 5'RACE yielded the TCR cDNA; a universal primer site and UMIs were added in the process. TCRdb recomputed calls from the 5' RACE reads with MiXCR, one row per CDR3 protein. Of roughly 350,000 distinct CDR3 sequences detected, over 4% appear once; the ten largest clones hold roughly 24%. General study points: Reappearing after the booster were most of the clones from primary vaccination (96% CD4, 88% CD8). Abundant bulk-derived clonotypes could contaminate FACS-sorted repertoires.

The TCR sequence derives from a man between 18 and 29 years old who received the YFV17D yellow fever vaccine. The sample here was PBMCs, taken 5 days after the yellow fever booster vaccination.

The CDR3 DNA reads as TGCAGTGCTAGCTCCCCACTAGCGGGGGGACCAGATACGCAGTATTTT. Protein sequence: CSASSPLAGGPDTQYF. This chain joins TRBV20-1 and TRBJ2-3, with 12 bases identical to TRBD2. Trimming at V came to 3 bases and at J to 4 bases, leaving 8 bases not matched to a gene. The germline V gene has CDR1 DFQATT and CDR2 SNEGSKA (reference sequence). This CDR3 region has 16 residues.